The following is a T cell receptor (beta chain) sequence with its context. This sample was taken from a study of T cell responses to AZD1222 COVID-19 vaccine. The protocol was immunoSEQ multiplex PCR, while the TCRdb copy is restricted to in-frame clones and leaves out a portion. The repertoire holds 120,000 to 150,000 clones, with less than 95% as singletons. Per germline, CDR1 SGHRS and CDR2 YFSETQ. Trimming removed 1 base at V and 5 bases at J, with 6 bases between. The CDR3 contains 12 residues. This material consisted of peripheral blood, taken 28 days after the second dose of the MenACWY control vaccine. The origin of this receptor is an adult who received the MenACWY meningococcal vaccine as a control. The chain employs TRBV5-1 and TRBJ2-5; D unresolved. CDR3 sequence (DNA): TGCGCCAGCAGCTTGTTTAGGGAGACCCAGTACTTC. Its translation: CASSLFRETQYF.